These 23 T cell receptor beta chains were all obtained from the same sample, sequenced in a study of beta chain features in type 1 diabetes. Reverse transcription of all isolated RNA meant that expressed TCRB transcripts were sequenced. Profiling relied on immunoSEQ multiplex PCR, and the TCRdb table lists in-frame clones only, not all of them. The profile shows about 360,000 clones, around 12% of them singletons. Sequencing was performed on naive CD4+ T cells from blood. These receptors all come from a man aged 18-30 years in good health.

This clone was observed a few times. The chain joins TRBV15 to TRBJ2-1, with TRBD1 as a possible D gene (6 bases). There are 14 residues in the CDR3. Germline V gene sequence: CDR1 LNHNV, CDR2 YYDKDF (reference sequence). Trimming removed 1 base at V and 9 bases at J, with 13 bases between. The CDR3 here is CATSRVRRGSEQFF. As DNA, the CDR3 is TGTGCCACCAGCAGAGTCCGCAGGGGTTCTGAGCAGTTCTTC. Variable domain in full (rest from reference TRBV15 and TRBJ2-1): DAMVIQNPRYQVTQFGKPVTLSCSQTLNHNVMYWYQQKSSQAPKLLFHYYDKDFNNEADTPDNFQSRRPNTSFCFLDIRSPGLGDTAMYLCATSRVRRGSEQFFGPGTRLTVL.

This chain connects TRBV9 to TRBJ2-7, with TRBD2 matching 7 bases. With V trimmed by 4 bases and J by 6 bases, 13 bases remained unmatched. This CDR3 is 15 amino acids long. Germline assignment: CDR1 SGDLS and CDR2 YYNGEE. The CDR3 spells CASSLQAGLGGEQYF. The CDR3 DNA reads TGTGCCAGCAGCCTCCAAGCGGGGCTGGGGGGCGAGCAGTACTTC.

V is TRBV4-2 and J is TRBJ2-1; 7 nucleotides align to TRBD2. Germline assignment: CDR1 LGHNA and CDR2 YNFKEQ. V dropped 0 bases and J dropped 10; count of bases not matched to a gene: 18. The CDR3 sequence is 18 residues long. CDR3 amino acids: CASSQDRPWMGREWEQFF. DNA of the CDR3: TGTGCCAGCAGCCAAGATCGACCCTGGATGGGGAGGGAATGGGAGCAGTTCTTC.

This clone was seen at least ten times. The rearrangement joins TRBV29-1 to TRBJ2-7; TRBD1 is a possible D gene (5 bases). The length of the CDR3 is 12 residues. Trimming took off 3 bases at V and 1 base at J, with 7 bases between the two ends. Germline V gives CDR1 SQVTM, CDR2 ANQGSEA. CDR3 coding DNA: TGCAGCGTTGATACAGGATCCTACGAGCAGTACTTC. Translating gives CSVDTGSYEQYF.

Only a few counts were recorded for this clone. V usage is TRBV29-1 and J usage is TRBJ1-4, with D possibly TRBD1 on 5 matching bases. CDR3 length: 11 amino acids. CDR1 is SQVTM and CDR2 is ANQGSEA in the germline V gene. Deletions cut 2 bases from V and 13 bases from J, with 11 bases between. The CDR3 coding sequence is TGCAGCGTTGAAACCTGGGGCAGACTGTTTTTT. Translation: CSVETWGRLFF.

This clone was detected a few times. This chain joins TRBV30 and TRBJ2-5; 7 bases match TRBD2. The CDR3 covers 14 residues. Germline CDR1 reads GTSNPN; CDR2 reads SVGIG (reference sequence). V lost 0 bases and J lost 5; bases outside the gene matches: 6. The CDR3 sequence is CAWSVEGLGETQYF. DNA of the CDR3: TGTGCCTGGAGTGTTGAAGGACTAGGGGAGACCCAGTACTTC.

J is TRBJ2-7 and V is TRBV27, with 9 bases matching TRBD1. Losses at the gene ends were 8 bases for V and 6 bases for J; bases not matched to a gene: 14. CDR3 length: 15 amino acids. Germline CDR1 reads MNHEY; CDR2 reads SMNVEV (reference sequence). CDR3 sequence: CASRGGGQGPVEQYF. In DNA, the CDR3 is TGTGCCAGCCGGGGCGGGGGACAGGGCCCCGTCGAGCAGTACTTC.

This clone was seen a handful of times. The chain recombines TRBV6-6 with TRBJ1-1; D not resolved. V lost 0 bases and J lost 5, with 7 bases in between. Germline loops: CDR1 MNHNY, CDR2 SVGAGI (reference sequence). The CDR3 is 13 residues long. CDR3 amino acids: CASSYSDFTEAFF. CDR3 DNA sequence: TGTGCCAGCAGTTACTCGGACTTTACTGAAGCTTTCTTT.

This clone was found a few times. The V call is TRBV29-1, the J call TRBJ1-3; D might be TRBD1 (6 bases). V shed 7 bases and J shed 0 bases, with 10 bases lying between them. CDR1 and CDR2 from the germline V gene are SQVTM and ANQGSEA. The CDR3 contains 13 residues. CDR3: CSAQDSSGNTIYF. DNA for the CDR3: TGCAGCGCCCAGGACAGCTCTGGAAACACCATATATTTT.

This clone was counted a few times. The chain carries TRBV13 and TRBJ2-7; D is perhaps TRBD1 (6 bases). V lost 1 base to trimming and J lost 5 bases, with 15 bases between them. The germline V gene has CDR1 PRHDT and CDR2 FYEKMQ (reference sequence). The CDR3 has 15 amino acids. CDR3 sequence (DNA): TGTGCCAGCAGCTTAGTAATACGACAGGTCCACGAGCAGTACTTC. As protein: CASSLVIRQVHEQYF.

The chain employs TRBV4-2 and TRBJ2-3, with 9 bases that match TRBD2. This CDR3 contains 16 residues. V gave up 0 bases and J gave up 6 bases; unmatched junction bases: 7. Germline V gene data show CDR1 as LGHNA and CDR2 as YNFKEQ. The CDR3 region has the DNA TGTGCCAGCAGCCAAGATGGGACTAGCCGGGGGGATACGCAGTATTTT. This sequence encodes CASSQDGTSRGDTQYF.

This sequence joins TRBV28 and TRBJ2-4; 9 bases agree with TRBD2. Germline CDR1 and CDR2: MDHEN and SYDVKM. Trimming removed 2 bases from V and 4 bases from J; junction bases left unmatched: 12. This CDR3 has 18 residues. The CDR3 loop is CASSLVGRGRASKNIQYF. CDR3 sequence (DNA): TGTGCCAGCAGTTTAGTAGGTCGCGGGAGGGCCTCGAAAAACATTCAGTACTTC.

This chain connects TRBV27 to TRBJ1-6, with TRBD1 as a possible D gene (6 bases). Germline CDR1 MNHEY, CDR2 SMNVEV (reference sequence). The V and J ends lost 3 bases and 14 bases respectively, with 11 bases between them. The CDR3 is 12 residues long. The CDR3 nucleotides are TGTGCCAGCAGTTTTACACAGGGTTCCCTCCACTTT. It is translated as CASSFTQGSLHF.

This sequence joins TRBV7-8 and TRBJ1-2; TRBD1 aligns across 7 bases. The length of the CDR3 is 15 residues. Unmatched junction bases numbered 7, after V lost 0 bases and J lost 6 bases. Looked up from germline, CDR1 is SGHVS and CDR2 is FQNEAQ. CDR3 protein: CASSLAQGLGDGYTF. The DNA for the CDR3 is TGTGCCAGCAGCTTAGCACAGGGGTTAGGCGATGGCTACACCTTC. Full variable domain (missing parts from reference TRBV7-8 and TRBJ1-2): GAGVSQSPRYKVAKRGQDVALRCDPISGHVSLFWYQQALGQGPEFLTYFQNEAQLDKSGLPSDRFFAERPEGSVSTLKIQRTQQEDSAVYLCASSLAQGLGDGYTFGSGTRLTVV.

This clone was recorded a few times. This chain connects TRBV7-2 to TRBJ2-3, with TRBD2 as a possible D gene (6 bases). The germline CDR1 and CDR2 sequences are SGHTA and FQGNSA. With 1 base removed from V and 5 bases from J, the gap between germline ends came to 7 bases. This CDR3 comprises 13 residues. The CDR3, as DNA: TGTGCCAGCAGCTTAGGCGGGGAAGATACGCAGTATTTT. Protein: CASSLGGEDTQYF. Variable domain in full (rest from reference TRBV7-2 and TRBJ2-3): GAGVSQSPSNKVTEKGKDVELRCDPISGHTALYWYRQSLGQGLEFLIYFQGNSAPDKSGLPSDRFSAERTGGSVSTLTIQRTQQEDSAVYLCASSLGGEDTQYFGPGTRLTVL.

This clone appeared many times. The CDR3 reads CASSTYGPEKLFF. CDR3 sequence (DNA): TGTGCCAGCAGCACTTATGGGCCCGAAAAACTGTTTTTT. The V and J genes are TRBV7-2 and TRBJ1-4; D not certain. CDR1 and CDR2 (germline): SGHTA, FQGNSA. CDR3 length: 13 amino acids. V lost 5 bases, J lost 8 bases, and 12 bases lay in between.

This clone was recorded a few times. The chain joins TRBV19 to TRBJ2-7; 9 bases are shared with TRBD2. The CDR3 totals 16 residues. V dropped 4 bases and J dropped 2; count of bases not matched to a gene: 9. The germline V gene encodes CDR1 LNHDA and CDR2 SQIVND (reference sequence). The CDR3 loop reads CASSTRLAGLTYEQYF. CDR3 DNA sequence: TGTGCCAGTAGTACGCGTCTAGCGGGACTGACCTACGAGCAGTACTTC.

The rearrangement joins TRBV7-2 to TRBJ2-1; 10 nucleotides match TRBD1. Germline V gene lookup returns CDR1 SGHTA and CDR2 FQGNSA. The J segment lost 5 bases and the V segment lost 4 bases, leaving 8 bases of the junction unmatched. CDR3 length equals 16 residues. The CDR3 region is CASSSKRGQGNNEQFF. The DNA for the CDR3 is TGTGCCAGCAGCTCCAAGAGGGGACAGGGGAACAATGAGCAGTTCTTC.

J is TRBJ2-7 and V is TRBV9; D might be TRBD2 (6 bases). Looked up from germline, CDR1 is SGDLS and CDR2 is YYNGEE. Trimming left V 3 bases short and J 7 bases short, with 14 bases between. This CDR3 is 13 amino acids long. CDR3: CASSGRDLGEQYF. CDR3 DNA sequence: TGTGCCAGCAGCGGCCGGGACTTGGGGGAGCAGTACTTC. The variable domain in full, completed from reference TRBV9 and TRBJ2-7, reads DSGVTQTPKHLITATGQRVTLRCSPRSGDLSVYWYQQSLDQGLQFLIQYYNGEERAKGNILERFSAQQFPDLHSELNLSSLELGDSALYFCASSGRDLGEQYFGPGTRLTVT.

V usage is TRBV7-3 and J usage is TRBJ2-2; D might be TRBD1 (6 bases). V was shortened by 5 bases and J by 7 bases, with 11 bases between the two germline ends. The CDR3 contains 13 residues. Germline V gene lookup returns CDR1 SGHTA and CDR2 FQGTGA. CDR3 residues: CASSAQGNGELFF. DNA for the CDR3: TGTGCCAGCAGCGCCCAGGGGAACGGGGAGCTGTTTTTT. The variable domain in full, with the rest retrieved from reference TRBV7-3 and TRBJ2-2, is GAGVSQTPSNKVTEKGKYVELRCDPISGHTALYWYRQSLGQGPEFLIYFQGTGAADDSGLPNDRFFAVRPEGSVSTLKIQRTERGDSAVYLCASSAQGNGELFFGEGSRLTVL.

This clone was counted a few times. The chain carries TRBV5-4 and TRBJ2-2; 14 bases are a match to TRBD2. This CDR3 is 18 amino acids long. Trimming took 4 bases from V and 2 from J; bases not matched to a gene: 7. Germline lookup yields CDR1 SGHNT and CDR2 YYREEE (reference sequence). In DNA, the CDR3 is TGTGCCAGCAGCCGAGGGGGACTAGCGGGGGTAAACACCGGGGAGCTGTTTTTT. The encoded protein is CASSRGGLAGVNTGELFF.

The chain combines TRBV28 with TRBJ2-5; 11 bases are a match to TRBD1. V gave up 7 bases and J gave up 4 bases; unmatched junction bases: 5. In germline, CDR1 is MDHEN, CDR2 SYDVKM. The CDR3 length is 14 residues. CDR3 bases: TGTGCCAGCAAGGTGGACAGGGGGCGAGAGACCCAGTACTTC. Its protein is CASKVDRGRETQYF. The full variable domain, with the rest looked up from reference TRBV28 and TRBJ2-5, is DVKVTQSSRYLVKRTGEKVFLECVQDMDHENMFWYRQDPGLGLRLIYFSYDVKMKEKGDIPEGYSVSREKKERFSLILESASTNQTSMYLCASKVDRGRETQYFGPGTRLLVL.

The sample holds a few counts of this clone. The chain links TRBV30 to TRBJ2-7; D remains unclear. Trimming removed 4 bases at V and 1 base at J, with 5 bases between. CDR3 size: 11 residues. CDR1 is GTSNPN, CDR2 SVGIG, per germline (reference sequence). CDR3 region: CAWMLSYEQYF. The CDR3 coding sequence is TGTGCCTGGATGTTATCCTACGAGCAGTACTTC.